This record covers a single TCR beta chain. It has no known antigen specificity. Base-call qualities are not available, and no considerably larger clone is one nucleotide away. Patients with a history of autoimmune disease or receiving systemic immunosuppression were excluded from the trial. Peripheral blood for TCR sequencing was drawn from every dose cohort at baseline, at cycle 4 day 1 and at cycle 7 day 1. The samples were taken from a phase I, first-in-human, multicenter, open-label dose-escalation trial of ivuxolimab. Adults with locally advanced or metastatic melanoma, renal cell, hepatocellular, or head and neck squamous cell carcinoma were enrolled in the trial. CD4+ and CD8+ T cells were sorted separately from peripheral blood before TCR sequencing. The CDR3 goes from the cysteine to the phenylalanine over 11 residues. CDR3 DNA is the only sequence kept; it has 33 bases, read in frame from the first base. The germline V gene (reference sequence) yields LNHDA for CDR1 and SQIVND for CDR2. V loses 7 bases at its end and J loses 4 bases; junction bases beyond the gene matches: 0.

The data are from a study of OX40 agonist ivuxolimab in advanced cancers. The study in broad terms: Ivuxolimab, which targeted the costimulatory receptor OX40 (CD134), was an agonistic, fully human IgG2 monoclonal antibody. Intravenous ivuxolimab was administered to patients every 2 weeks at six dose levels: 0.01, 0.1, 0.3, 1.5, 3 and 10 mg/kg. A male proportion of around 80% and a mean age of approximately 61 years, ranging from about 23 to 79, were recorded for the dose-escalation cohort. Partial responses were achieved by three dose-escalation patients, of whom one had hepatocellular carcinoma and two had cutaneous melanoma. Among the roughly 50 dose-escalation patients, roughly 20 had hepatocellular carcinoma, roughly 15 melanoma, 9 renal cell carcinoma and 9 head and neck cancer. The point of sequencing TCRbeta in the periphery was to test whether ivuxolimab changed TCR sequence diversity and drove clonal T-cell expansion. Prior anti-PD-1, anti-PD-L1 or anti-CTLA-4 therapy was permitted, and checkpoint inhibitors had been received by less than 45% of dose-escalation patients. The monotherapy dose-escalation portion (N of about 52 patients) of the phase I ivuxolimab trial is reported in the paper.

General conclusions and limits of the study: The antigen specificity of the peripheral T cells that underwent clonal expansion was not determined. In partial responders in the 0.1-3.0 mg/kg groups, normalized peripheral clonal expansion was found to be among the lowest, especially among CD8+ T cells. Low levels of normalized T-cell clonal expansion were also shown by some nonresponding patients. After ivuxolimab, more expanded clones were found on average in CD8+ T cells than in CD4+ T cells. Clonal expansion of both CD4+ and CD8+ blood T cells was observed from baseline to week 6 at doses 0.1 to 3.0 mg/kg.

Genomic DNA was isolated from the sorted cells so that the TCRbeta CDR3 region could be sequenced. The immunoSEQ Assay was used to sequence the TCRbeta CDR3 regions. Entries here come from immuneACCESS through TCRdb and include only in-frame sequences with V and J called. Some clones fail to appear in such tables; in the studies checked, an unresolved V gene covers under half of the shortfall, and the cause of the remainder is unknown. The sample yields tens of thousands of clones; just under 90% were counted once. 9.5% to 12% of the sample is taken by the ten largest. The sequence joins TRBV19 to TRBJ1-1; the central 7 bases match TRBD1. Sequencing was performed on CD4+ or CD8+ T cells sorted from blood, taken in a trial of the OX40 agonist ivuxolimab. The sequence was collected from an adult with an advanced solid tumor such as melanoma, head and neck, liver or kidney cancer. The nucleotides read TGTGCCAGTAAGGGGGCCACTGAAGCTTTCTTT. This translates into CASKGATEAFF. The full variable domain, with segments outside the CDR3 supplied by the reference TRBV19 and TRBJ1-1 proteins, appears as DGGITQSPKYLFRKEGQNVTLSCEQNLNHDAMYWYRQDPGQGLRLIYYSQIVNDFQKGDIAEGYSVSREKKESFPLTVTSAQKNPTAFYLCASKGATEAFFGQGTRLTVV.